This T cell receptor beta chain emerged from a study of blood T cell repertoires in COVID-19. Looking at the study overall: Donors in the United States, Italy and Spain gave samples during acute or convalescent COVID-19.

Enrollees, roughly 18 to 89 years old, lived in about two dozen US areas. TCRdb's table, derived via immunoSEQ multiplex PCR, lists solely in-frame clones and lacks some. The repertoire consists of 200,000 or so clones, with about 88% occurring once and the leading ten covering more than 2.5%. Germline CDR1 reads LNHDA; CDR2 reads SQIVND (reference sequence). Trimming pared 0 bases from V and 8 bases from J, leaving 26 bases between. CDR3 length equals 20 residues. This receptor was identified in a woman aged 25 to 39 who had recovered from COVID-19. The gene calls are TRBV19 and TRBJ1-6, with D uncertain. Material for sequencing was PBMCs or T cells enriched from blood (not recorded which). The CDR3 DNA sequence: TGTGCCAGTAGTATAGATCGATGGAGTTCTTCAGCATCCAATCATTCACCCCTCCACTTT. Its translation is CASSIDRWSSSASNHSPLHF.